Listed below are T cell receptor beta chains from one sample, sequenced in a study of cytomegalovirus exposure and HLA in healthy donors. The protocol was immunoSEQ multiplex PCR, while the TCRdb copy is restricted to in-frame clones and leaves out a portion. The sample lists 100,000 to 150,000 clones; 75% to 85% were seen once. The sequenced sample was PBMCs. The receptor source for this set is a man aged 25 to 45 in good health and CMV-seropositive. The CDR3 runs from the conserved cysteine through the conserved F or W. The D gene is left open where the match is weak. Expanded clones get a size class; other rows say once, few or many, or leave the size out.

clone size	D gene	V gene	J gene	CDR3 DNA	CDR3 protein
.	.	TRBV5-8	TRBJ1-6	TGTGCCAGCAGCTTGGACAGCCCTAATAATTCACCCCTCCACTTT	CASSLDSPNNSPLHF
few	.	TRBV15	TRBJ2-5	TGTGCCACCAGCACTCTAGACAGTCAAGAGACCCAGTACTTC	CATSTLDSQETQYF
few	.	TRBV7-8	TRBJ1-5	TGTGCCAGCAGCTTAAAGGACCCGCGGAGGGGAAGAAATCAGCCCCAGCATTTT	CASSLKDPRRGRNQPQHF
.	TRBD1	TRBV6-5	TRBJ1-5	TGTGCCAGCCGGGGACAGGGTGAAGCCCAGCCCCAGCATTTT	CASRGQGEAQPQHF
.	TRBD1	TRBV30	TRBJ2-4	TGTGCCTGGAGTGTAGGAGGGACAGGTGGAAACATTCAGTACTTC	CAWSVGGTGGNIQYF
.	TRBD1	TRBV4-1	TRBJ1-2	TGCGCCAGCAGCCAAGGTGGACAGGGGCACTACTATGGCTACACCTTC	CASSQGGQGHYYGYTF
.	.	TRBV9	TRBJ2-7	TGTGCCAGCAGCGTAGCTACAGGGAAATTCTACGAGCAGTACTTC	CASSVATGKFYEQYF
.	TRBD1	TRBV18	TRBJ1-3	TGTGCCAGCTCATCGGGACAGATATCTGGAAACACCATATATTTT	CASSSGQISGNTIYF
.	TRBD2	TRBV6-5	TRBJ2-3	TGTGCCAGCAGTTATCGAGCGGGGGGGACAGATACGCAGTATTTT	CASSYRAGGTDTQYF
.	TRBD2	TRBV7-6	TRBJ2-2	TGTGCCAGCAGCCCGGGGGGGCCGTACACCGGGGAGCTGTTTTTT	CASSPGGPYTGELFF
.	.	TRBV5-1	TRBJ1-3	TGCGCCAGCAGTGAGTCTGGAAACACCATATATTTT	CASSESGNTIYF
.	TRBD1	TRBV9	TRBJ1-5	TGTGCCAGCAGCCCAGGGGGGAATAGCAATCAGCCCCAGCATTTT	CASSPGGNSNQPQHF
.	TRBD2	TRBV7-9	TRBJ2-1	TGTGCCAGCAGCTTGGGTACGGGGACTAGCTCCAATGAGCAGTTCTTC	CASSLGTGTSSNEQFF
.	TRBD2	TRBV13	TRBJ2-7	TGTGCCAGCAGCTTAAACGTCAGGACTAGCGGGGGAGCCGCCTACGAGCAGTACTTC	CASSLNVRTSGGAAYEQYF
.	.	TRBV19	TRBJ1-5	TGTGCCACCATGGGGCGGTATAGCAATCAGCCCCAGCATTTT	CATMGRYSNQPQHF
few	.	TRBV5-1	TRBJ1-1	TGCGCCAGCAGCTTGTTCGGGGGGCACACTGAAGCTTTCTTT	CASSLFGGHTEAFF
.	TRBD2	TRBV7-2	TRBJ2-1	TGTGCCAGCAGCTTAGGAGCGGGGGGCGGGGTGGGTGAGCAGTTCTTC	CASSLGAGGGVGEQFF
once	.	TRBV20-1	TRBJ2-7	TGCAGTGCTAGGAGGCTACACGAGCAGTACTTC	CSARRLHEQYF
.	.	TRBV9	TRBJ2-1	TGTGCCAGCAGCGTAGCGGGGGATACCTACAATGAGCAGTTCTTC	CASSVAGDTYNEQFF
.	TRBD1	TRBV11-2	TRBJ2-1	TGTGCCAGCAACTTAGAGGGTACAGGGGGCACCTACAATGAGCAGTTCTTC	CASNLEGTGGTYNEQFF
once	.	TRBV9	TRBJ2-5	TGTGCCAGCAGCGTAGTAGGAGGGGGCGGGGAGACCCAGTACTTC	CASSVVGGGGETQYF
.	TRBD1	TRBV27	TRBJ2-3	TGTGCCAGCAAGGACAGGGGCACAGATACGCAGTATTTT	CASKDRGTDTQYF
.	.	TRBV13	TRBJ2-3	TGTGCCAGCAGTCCGCGGGGCGGCACAGATACGCAGTATTTT	CASSPRGGTDTQYF
.	.	TRBV2	TRBJ2-7	TGTGCCAGCGGGGGCCCCGAACAGGAACCCAGCTCCTACGAGCAGTACTTC	CASGGPEQEPSSYEQYF
.	.	TRBV18	TRBJ2-5	TGTGCCAGCTCCCCCGGGAACCAAGAGACCCAGTACTTC	CASSPGNQETQYF
.	TRBD1	TRBV6-5	TRBJ1-1	TGTGCCAGCAGTCCGCGTCAGGGGGTCCGGGCTTTCTTT	CASSPRQGVRAFF
.	.	TRBV19	TRBJ2-7	TGTGCCAGTAGTACCGGCAGGGGAGCCCCCCAGGACGAGCAGTACTTC	CASSTGRGAPQDEQYF
.	TRBD1	TRBV7-9	TRBJ2-2	TGTGCCAGCAGCCAACACACGGGGACAGGATCGACGCGCGGGGAGCTGTTTTTT	CASSQHTGTGSTRGELFF
.	TRBD1	TRBV12-5	TRBJ1-3	TGTGCTAGTGAAACAGGGGGCGAGACGGGAAACACCATATATTTT	CASETGGETGNTIYF
few	TRBD2	TRBV9	TRBJ2-5	TGTGCCAGCAGCGTAGGGGCTAGCGGGGGGCTCAAAGAGACCCAGTACTTC	CASSVGASGGLKETQYF
.	.	TRBV28	TRBJ1-5	TGTGCCAGCAGGAATCAGGGTCAGCCCCAGCATTTT	CASRNQGQPQHF
.	.	TRBV30	TRBJ1-1	TGTGCCTGGAGTGACCTAATACGGCCGGGCACTGAAGCTTTCTTT	CAWSDLIRPGTEAFF
.	TRBD1	TRBV7-2	TRBJ1-6	TGTGCCAGCAGCCAACGGACAGGGCTTTCACCCCTCCACTTT	CASSQRTGLSPLHF
.	TRBD1	TRBV18	TRBJ1-1	TGTGCCAGCATGCCTCCGGACAGGGGAAACACTGAAGCTTTCTTT	CASMPPDRGNTEAFF
once	TRBD2	TRBV5-5	TRBJ2-1	TGTGCCAGCGATTCTCTAGCGGGGGCCTCCTACAATGAGCAGTTCTTC	CASDSLAGASYNEQFF
.	.	TRBV19	TRBJ2-7	TGTGCCAGTAGTAACGACTTGCAATACGAGCAGTACTTC	CASSNDLQYEQYF
.	TRBD1	TRBV30	TRBJ1-2	TGTGCCTGGAGTCGACTCAGGGGGGATGGCTACACCTTC	CAWSRLRGDGYTF
.	TRBD1	TRBV10-3	TRBJ1-5	TGTGCCATCCAGGGGGCGATCGATCAGCCCCAGCATTTT	CAIQGAIDQPQHF
.	TRBD1	TRBV5-1	TRBJ2-7	TGCGCCAGCAGCGTGGGACAGGGTTTCTACGAGCAGTACTTC	CASSVGQGFYEQYF
.	TRBD1	TRBV6-1	TRBJ2-3	TGTGCCAGCAGTGTCTCACAGGGGGCGGGGACAGATACGCAGTATTTT	CASSVSQGAGTDTQYF
.	TRBD1	TRBV5-1	TRBJ1-6	TGCGCCAGCAGCGGGGGACAGGCAAGTTCACCCCTCCACTTT	CASSGGQASSPLHF
few	TRBD1	TRBV28	TRBJ2-7	TGTGCCAGCAGTTCGCCCCGGGACAGACACTCCTACGAGCAGTACTTC	CASSSPRDRHSYEQYF
.	TRBD1	TRBV6-5	TRBJ1-2	TGTGCCAGCAAATCCGGGGGACAGGGTCTATATGGCTACACCTTC	CASKSGGQGLYGYTF
few	TRBD1	TRBV14	TRBJ1-1	TGTGCCAGCAGGCCGACAGGGATCACTGAAGCTTTCTTT	CASRPTGITEAFF
.	TRBD1	TRBV27	TRBJ1-2	TGTGCCAGCAGTTTCCTGGACAGGGGGCATGGCTACACCTTC	CASSFLDRGHGYTF
once	TRBD1	TRBV5-1	TRBJ1-3	TGCGCCAGCAGCTCTCGGACAGGCGCAAACTCTGGAAACACCATATATTTT	CASSSRTGANSGNTIYF
.	TRBD1	TRBV10-3	TRBJ1-6	TGTGCCATCAGTCCATATTCCGGGACAGGGTCACCATATAATTCACCCCTCCACTTT	CAISPYSGTGSPYNSPLHF
.	TRBD1	TRBV27	TRBJ2-7	TGTGCCAGCAGCGTGCGGACAGGGCTCTCCTACGAGCAGTACTTC	CASSVRTGLSYEQYF
.	TRBD2	TRBV7-3	TRBJ2-1	TGTGCCAGCAGCTCGACTAGCGGGGCCAGTGGTGAGCAGTTCTTC	CASSSTSGASGEQFF
.	.	TRBV19	TRBJ2-7	TGTGCCAGCACAGTACGGTCTCAGGGGATATACGAGCAGTACTTC	CASTVRSQGIYEQYF
.	.	TRBV2	TRBJ2-7	TGTGCCAGCAGAAAAGGGTCAGGGTCCTACGAGCAGTACTTC	CASRKGSGSYEQYF
.	TRBD1	TRBV29-1	TRBJ1-5	TGCAGCGTGGTCACAGGGGCGAATCAGCCCCAGCATTTT	CSVVTGANQPQHF
.	.	TRBV27	TRBJ2-1	TGTGCCAGCAGTTTATCGGGCAGGCTGTACAATGAGCAGTTCTTC	CASSLSGRLYNEQFF
.	TRBD1	TRBV6-5	TRBJ1-5	TGTGCCAGCAAAAATCAACAGGGGAGTCAGCCCCAGCATTTT	CASKNQQGSQPQHF
few	TRBD2	TRBV29-1	TRBJ2-2	TGCAGCGTTGAGGGAGGGCGCGGGGAGCTGTTTTTT	CSVEGGRGELFF
.	TRBD1	TRBV11-2	TRBJ2-1	TGTGCCAGCAGCTCCCCCCTGGGACAGGGTCATGAGCAGTTCTTC	CASSSPLGQGHEQFF
once	TRBD1	TRBV19	TRBJ1-5	TGTGCCAGTACCCCTGGCGGACAGGGCCACCTGCTTTATAGCAATCAGCCCCAGCATTTT	CASTPGGQGHLLYSNQPQHF